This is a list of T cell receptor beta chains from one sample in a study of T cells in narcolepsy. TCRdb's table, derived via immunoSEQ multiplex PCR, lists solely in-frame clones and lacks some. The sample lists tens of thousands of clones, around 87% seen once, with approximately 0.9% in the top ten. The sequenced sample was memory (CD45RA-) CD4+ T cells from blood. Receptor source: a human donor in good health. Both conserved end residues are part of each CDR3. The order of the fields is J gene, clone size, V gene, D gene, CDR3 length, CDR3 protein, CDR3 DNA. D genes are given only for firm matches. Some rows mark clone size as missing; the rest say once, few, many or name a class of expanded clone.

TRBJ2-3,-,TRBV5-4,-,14,CASSLGLAPDTQYF,TGTGCCAGCAGCTTGGGACTGGCCCCCGATACGCAGTATTTT
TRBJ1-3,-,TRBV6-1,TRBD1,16,CASSDRQGTTGNTIYF,TGTGCCAGCAGTGACAGACAGGGGACAACTGGAAACACCATATATTTT
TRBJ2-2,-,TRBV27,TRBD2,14,CASSLAGLTGELFF,TGTGCCAGCTCCCTAGCGGGACTCACCGGGGAGCTGTTTTTT
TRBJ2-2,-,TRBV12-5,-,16,CASGLVTGQSTGELFF,TGTGCTAGTGGTTTGGTGACGGGACAAAGCACCGGGGAGCTGTTTTTT
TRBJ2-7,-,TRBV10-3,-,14,CAISEFDTLSEQYF,TGTGCCATCAGTGAATTCGACACCTTGTCCGAGCAGTACTTC
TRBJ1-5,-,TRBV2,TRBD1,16,CASNPTGRNSNQPQHF,TGTGCCAGCAACCCGACAGGGAGAAATAGCAATCAGCCCCAGCATTTT
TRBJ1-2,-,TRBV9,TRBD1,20,CASSVDLWPEGDREHYGYTF,TGTGCCAGCAGCGTAGATCTCTGGCCGGAGGGGGACAGGGAACACTATGGCTACACCTTC
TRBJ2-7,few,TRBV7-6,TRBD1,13,CASSSGTGYEQYF,TGTGCCAGCAGCTCCGGGACAGGCTACGAGCAGTACTTC
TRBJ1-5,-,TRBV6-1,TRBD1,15,CASSRRQGAKEPQHF,TGTGCCAGCAGTCGTAGACAGGGGGCAAAGGAGCCCCAGCATTTT
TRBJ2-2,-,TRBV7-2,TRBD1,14,CASSHRTGTGELFF,TGTGCCAGCAGCCACAGGACAGGAACCGGGGAGCTGTTTTTT
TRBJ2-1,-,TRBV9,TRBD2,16,CASSPWTSGFYNEQFF,TGTGCCAGCAGCCCGTGGACTAGCGGGTTCTACAATGAGCAGTTCTTC
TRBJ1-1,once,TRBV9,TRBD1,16,CASSVDAGGFNTEAFF,TGTGCCAGCAGCGTAGATGCAGGGGGCTTCAACACTGAAGCTTTCTTT